The following is a T cell receptor beta chain sequence with its context. The germline V and J ends were trimmed by 5 bases and 3 bases, with 18 bases remaining between them. The CDR3 is 16 amino acids. Germline assignment: CDR1 SGHVS and CDR2 FNYEAQ. This specimen belongs to a study of T cells after yellow fever vaccination. TCRdb itself ran the 5' RACE reads through MiXCR, one entry per CDR3 protein. The sample gives 100,000 to 150,000 distinct CDR3 sequences, roughly 9% of which show up once; about 40% is in the top ten. The gene calls are TRBV7-6 and TRBJ2-3, with a weak D call TRBD2 (5 bases). The sample in question was CD8+ T cells sorted from PBMCs, obtained on the day of the yellow fever booster vaccination. The clonotype originates from a young man who received the YFV17D yellow fever vaccine. The CDR3 DNA reads as TGTGCCAGCAGCCCGACGGGTTACGGAGGAACAGATACGCAGTATTTT. Its translation is CASSPTGYGGTDTQYF.